Each of the 3 T cell receptor beta chains below was sequenced from the same sample in a study of early T cells in non-severe SARS-CoV-2 infection. From the 5' RACE reads, TCRdb called clonotypes with MiXCR, one entry per CDR3 protein. Of 70,000 to 85,000 distinct CDR3 sequences in the sample, approximately 13% were seen once. Sequenced sample: whole blood. The source is an adult who was a healthcare worker with PCR-confirmed SARS-CoV-2 infection or an uninfected control (not recorded which).

This clonotype was observed once. The chain carries TRBV4-1 and TRBJ2-1, with D uncertain. The CDR3 has 15 residues. The ends were cut back, 7 bases at V and 1 base at J, with 14 bases in the middle. Germline-derived CDR1 and CDR2 are MGHRA and YSYEKL. The CDR3 DNA sequence: TGCGCCAGCAAGGCGTCAAGGGCATCCTACAATGAGCAGTTCTTC. Translating it yields CASKASRASYNEQFF.

The rearrangement joins TRBV6-5 to TRBJ2-5; the D is unclear. Trimming cost V 6 bases and J 7 bases, with 21 bases left between them. The germline V gene encodes CDR1 MNHEY and CDR2 SVGAGI. The CDR3 sequence is 15 residues long. Here the CDR3 DNA reads TGTGCCAGCAGCGGACCAGGACGAACTTATGGGACCCAGTACTTC. It encodes CASSGPGRTYGTQYF.

This clonotype came up many times. The chain employs TRBV5-1 and TRBJ1-4; D is undetermined. CDR1 is SGHRS and CDR2 is YFSETQ in the germline V gene. Trimming pared 4 bases from V and 1 base from J, leaving 11 bases between. CDR3 length: 15 residues. CDR3 DNA sequence: TGCGCCAGCAGCCTTCCGACGGGAACTAATGAAAAACTGTTTTTT. Amino acid sequence: CASSLPTGTNEKLFF.